Below, one T cell receptor beta chain is given with its context. The data are from a study of blood T cell repertoires in COVID-19. The wider study: Samples taken during acute and convalescent COVID-19 were collected in the United States, Italy and Spain.

Here immunoSEQ multiplex PCR was the method, and the copy in TCRdb shows in-frame clones only, minus some. The data hold some 320,000 clones, with almost 85% observed a single time. The sample was peripheral blood. This sequence originates from a human donor in a cohort sampled during active COVID-19.

CDR3 sequence reads: CASSNSRAVSYGYTF. The DNA of the CDR3 is TGTGCCAGCAGCAACTCCAGGGCAGTGAGCTATGGCTACACCTTC. The chain is built from TRBV9 and TRBJ1-2; TRBD1 might be the D (5 bases). In germline, CDR1 is SGDLS, CDR2 YYNGEE. V dropped 4 bases and J dropped 4 bases, with 17 bases sitting between them. The CDR3 is 15 residues long. Full variable domain (outside the CDR3, taken from reference TRBV9 and TRBJ1-2): DSGVTQTPKHLITATGQRVTLRCSPRSGDLSVYWYQQSLDQGLQFLIQYYNGEERAKGNILERFSAQQFPDLHSELNLSSLELGDSALYFCASSNSRAVSYGYTFGSGTRLTVV.